The 21 T cell receptor beta chains in this list originate from one sample, sequenced in a study of shared clonotypes between healthy human individuals. Sequencing was performed with immunoSEQ multiplex PCR; in TCRdb, only in-frame clones are kept and a portion is missing. The sample has over 2 million clones, approximately 95% seen once. Sequenced sample: naive CD4+ T cells sorted from blood. Subset defined: CD45RA+ positively selected. These receptors were obtained from a man between 18 and 35 years old in good health.

V and J are TRBV6-5 and TRBJ1-2; TRBD1 aligns across 9 bases. CDR1 and CDR2 from the germline V gene are MNHEY and SVGAGI. The CDR3 length is 11 residues. Trimming cost V 6 bases and J 12 bases; bases outside gene matches: 5. The CDR3 sequence is CASSAGTGNTF. In DNA form, the CDR3 reads TGTGCCAGCAGCGCCGGGACAGGGAACACCTTC.

J is TRBJ2-1 and V is TRBV5-4; D call uncertain. The CDR3 consists of 13 residues. The V and J ends lost 2 bases and 7 bases respectively, with 10 bases between them. Looked up from germline, CDR1 is SGHNT and CDR2 is YYREEE (reference sequence). The CDR3 here is CASSFVGLNEQFF. In DNA, the CDR3 is TGTGCCAGCAGCTTCGTTGGTCTAAATGAGCAGTTCTTC.

The rearrangement joins TRBV4-3 to TRBJ1-1; D ambiguous. V shed 0 bases and J shed 4 bases, with 15 bases lying between them. Looked up from germline, CDR1 is LGHNA and CDR2 is YSLEER. The CDR3 totals 16 residues. The CDR3 sequence is CASSQDYTLRITEAFF. The CDR3 DNA reads as TGCGCCAGCAGCCAAGATTACACGCTGCGGATCACTGAAGCTTTCTTT.

The chain joins TRBV9 to TRBJ1-1; D possibly corresponds to TRBD1 (6 bases). Per germline, CDR1 SGDLS and CDR2 YYNGEE. V lost 3 bases and J lost 2, with 11 bases in between. The CDR3 is 14 residues long. The CDR3 reads CASSAYRVNTEAFF. CDR3 nucleotide sequence: TGTGCCAGCAGCGCCTACAGGGTTAACACTGAAGCTTTCTTT.

The chain recombines TRBV5-1 with TRBJ1-6; TRBD1 agrees at 7 bases. CDR1 is SGHRS, CDR2 YFSETQ, per germline. The CDR3 sequence is 15 residues long. V was pared by 0 bases and J by 7 bases, with 4 bases of the junction left unmatched. The CDR3 DNA reads as TGCGCCAGCAGCTTGGACGACAGGGCCAATTCACCCCTCCACTTT. Its protein product is CASSLDDRANSPLHF.

In its sample, this clone was seen a few times. The V call is TRBV5-1, the J call TRBJ1-6; TRBD1 matches 7 bases. Germline V lookup: CDR1 SGHRS, CDR2 YFSETQ. Unmatched junction bases numbered 2, after V lost 2 bases and J lost 6 bases. This CDR3 has 14 residues. CDR3 in amino acids: CASSFDRANSPLHF. The CDR3 DNA is TGCGCCAGCAGCTTCGACAGGGCTAATTCACCCCTCCACTTT. The full variable domain, its missing parts supplied by reference TRBV5-1 and TRBJ1-6, is KAGVTQTPRYLIKTRGQQVTLSCSPISGHRSVSWYQQTPGQGLQFLFEYFSETQRNKGNFPGRFSGRQFSNSRSEMNVSTLELGDSALYLCASSFDRANSPLHFGNGTRLTVT.

V and J are TRBV7-2 and TRBJ2-7; no clear D. The germline V gene has CDR1 SGHTA and CDR2 FQGNSA. There are 14 residues in the CDR3. With 5 bases removed from V and 6 bases from J, the gap between germline ends came to 17 bases. For the CDR3, the DNA is TGTGCCAGCAGCCCCACTAACGACCGACCCGAGCAGTACTTC. The encoded protein is CASSPTNDRPEQYF.

This clone was counted a single time. CDR3 amino acids: CASSRNGQGRTDTQYF. CDR3 DNA sequence: TGTGCCAGCAGCAGAAATGGACAGGGCCGCACAGATACGCAGTATTTT. This chain uses TRBV7-6 with TRBJ2-3; 8 bases align to TRBD1. V dropped 5 bases and J dropped 1; count of bases not matched to a gene: 8. This CDR3 has 16 residues. Per germline, CDR1 SGHVS and CDR2 FNYEAQ.

The rearrangement uses TRBV30 and TRBJ2-4; D might be TRBD1 or TRBD2, each matching 6 bases. Germline CDR1 reads GTSNPN; CDR2 reads SVGIG (reference sequence). This CDR3 comprises 15 residues. Trimming cost V 4 bases and J 3 bases, with 16 bases left between them. In nucleotides, the CDR3 is TGTGCCTGGAACAAGGGGGGTCAGGACAAAAACATTCAGTACTTC. It encodes CAWNKGGQDKNIQYF. The full variable domain, completed using reference TRBV30 and TRBJ2-4, is SQTIHQWPATLVQPVGSPLSLECTVEGTSNPNLYWYRQAAGRGLQLLFYSVGIGQISSEVPQNLSASRPQDRQFILSSKKLLLSDSGFYLCAWNKGGQDKNIQYFGAGTRLSVL.

The gene calls are TRBV2 and TRBJ2-3, with TRBD2 matching over 9 bases. Germline V gives CDR1 SNHLY, CDR2 FYNNEI. The CDR3 has 18 residues. V trimming: 8 bases; J trimming: 0 bases; junction bases outside the gene matches: 15. CDR3 sequence reads: CASDRRGLAYLSTDTQYF. The CDR3 coding sequence is TGTGCCAGCGACCGAAGGGGACTAGCTTACCTTAGCACAGATACGCAGTATTTT. Based on the CDR3 plus reference TRBV2 and TRBJ2-3, the full variable domain is EPEVTQTPSHQVTQMGQEVILRCVPISNHLYFYWYRQILGQKVEFLVSFYNNEISEKSEIFDDQFSVERPDGSNFTLKIRSTKLEDSAMYFCASDRRGLAYLSTDTQYFGPGTRLTVL.

This chain links TRBV6-1 with TRBJ1-5; 7 bases map to TRBD1. Germline values: CDR1 MNHNS, CDR2 SASEGT. The V segment lost 6 bases and the J segment 6 bases; nucleotides outside the gene matches: 5. The length of the CDR3 is 13 residues. The chain's CDR3 is CASRLTGIQPQHF. Here the CDR3 DNA reads TGTGCCAGCAGGTTGACAGGGATTCAGCCCCAGCATTTT.

Regarding this clone: The sample holds other DNA sequences that translate to the same CDR3. CDR3 bases: TGTGCCAGCAGTGATGGGGTTAGCACAGATACGCAGTATTTT. It yields the protein CASSDGVSTDTQYF. The V and J genes are TRBV6-1 and TRBJ2-3; D remains unclear. The CDR3 is 14 amino acids. With 3 bases removed from V and 0 bases from J, the gap between germline ends came to 7 bases. CDR1 is MNHNS and CDR2 is SASEGT in the germline V gene.

The chain uses TRBV5-1 and TRBJ2-5, with 7 nucleotides matching TRBD2. V gave up 0 bases and J gave up 5 bases; unmatched junction bases: 7. The CDR3 runs to 15 residues. Germline CDR1 and CDR2: SGHRS and YFSETQ. For the CDR3, the DNA is TGCGCCAGCAGCTTGGAAGCGGGACCCAGGGAGACCCAGTACTTC. It specifies CASSLEAGPRETQYF.

The chain is built from TRBV28 and TRBJ2-2; D might be TRBD2 (5 bases). This CDR3 is built from 16 residues. V shed 2 bases and J shed 7 bases, with 17 bases lying between them. Germline V gene data show CDR1 as MDHEN and CDR2 as SYDVKM. CDR3 bases: TGTGCCAGCAGTTTAAGTTGGGGAGAACACAGCGGGGAGCTGTTTTTT. Residues: CASSLSWGEHSGELFF.

The gene calls are TRBV10-3 and TRBJ2-1, with D possibly matching TRBD2 (6 bases). Germline lookup yields CDR1 ENHRY and CDR2 SYGVKD. CDR3 length: 13 amino acids. The V end lost 11 bases, the J end lost 7 bases, and 18 bases lay between the germline ends. The DNA of the CDR3 is TGTGCCGCCGCTAGCGTTCCACCTAATGAGCAGTTCTTC. This encodes CAAASVPPNEQFF.

This chain uses TRBV7-8 with TRBJ1-2, with D uncertain. The V and J ends lost 4 bases and 3 bases respectively, with 15 bases between them. Germline V gene sequence: CDR1 SGHVS, CDR2 FQNEAQ. This CDR3 region has 15 residues. For the CDR3, the DNA is TGTGCCAGCAGCTCCCGGGTACCTTGGGACTATGGCTACACCTTC. Its translation: CASSSRVPWDYGYTF.

With regard to this clone: The sample holds other DNA sequences that translate to the same CDR3. In DNA form, the CDR3 reads TGTGCCATCAGTGAACAGGTGGGCTATGGCTACACCTTC. Translating gives CAISEQVGYGYTF. This chain connects TRBV10-3 to TRBJ1-2, with D tentatively TRBD1 (5 bases). CDR1 ENHRY and CDR2 SYGVKD come from the germline V gene. The CDR3 length is 13 residues. The V gene lost 3 bases and the J gene lost 4 bases, with 9 bases spanning the gap.

CDR3 nucleotide sequence: TGTGCCAGCAGTTACTTGGCTGAAGCTTTCTTT. As protein: CASSYLAEAFF. The chain has TRBV6-5 and TRBJ1-1; D call uncertain. CDR1 is MNHEY and CDR2 is SVGAGI in the germline V gene. Deletions cut 1 base from V and 6 bases from J, with 3 bases between. CDR3 size: 11 residues.

This chain joins TRBV29-1 and TRBJ1-1, with D uncertain. V dropped 3 bases and J dropped 0 bases, with 8 bases sitting between them. The CDR3 consists of 13 residues. The germline CDR1 and CDR2 sequences are SQVTM and ANQGSEA. The CDR3 nucleotides read TGCAGCGTTGAGAAGCAGTTGAACACTGAAGCTTTCTTT. Translated, it gives CSVEKQLNTEAFF.

The rearrangement joins TRBV6-1 to TRBJ2-2; D is undetermined. Between the trimmed V and J ends, which lost 7 bases and 6 bases, there was a span of 18 bases. CDR3 size: 15 residues. Per germline, CDR1 MNHNS and CDR2 SASEGT. Here the CDR3 reads CASTGDIMTSGELFF. The CDR3 bases are TGTGCCAGCACCGGAGACATCATGACGTCCGGGGAGCTGTTTTTT.

The chain links TRBV7-2 to TRBJ1-6; D not certain. The V gene's germline CDR1 is SGHTA and CDR2 FQGNSA. CDR3 length equals 12 residues. The V gene lost 1 base and the J gene lost 11 bases, with 6 bases spanning the gap. The CDR3 DNA follows: TGTGCCAGCAGCTTAGAGGTTCCACCCCTCCACTTT. Translated: CASSLEVPPLHF.